Shown below are 6 T cell receptor beta chains from a single sample sequenced in a study of CD8 T cells in Susac syndrome. RNA totalling about 0.45 to 1 ug underwent reverse transcription with random hexamers. Using its own MiXCR run on the immunoSEQ multiplex PCR reads, TCRdb lists one record per CDR3 protein. There are fewer than 150,000 distinct CDR3 sequences in the sample; 94% occur only once, and over 0.25% lies in the top ten. Sequenced: CD8+ T cells from PBMCs. The receptors derive from a human donor in good health.

The chain employs TRBV7-9 and TRBJ2-1; a possible D gene is TRBD1 (6 bases). CDR3 size: 14 residues. The germline CDR1 and CDR2 sequences are SEHNR and FQNEAQ (reference sequence). V was clipped by 6 bases and J by 8 bases, with 17 bases between them. CDR3 region: CASRVAGTTDEQFF. The CDR3, as DNA: TGTGCCAGCAGAGTTGCCGGGACAACCGATGAGCAGTTCTTC.

The rearrangement joins TRBV30 to TRBJ2-7; 10 positions match TRBD2. The germline V gene has CDR1 GTSNPN and CDR2 SVGIG (reference sequence). The CDR3 consists of 13 residues. The ends lost 2 bases at V and 5 bases at J; junction bases unmatched: 3. The CDR3 sequence is CAWSSGRAHEQYF. As DNA, the CDR3 is TGTGCCTGGAGTAGCGGGAGGGCCCACGAGCAGTACTTC.

This clonotype was counted once. One end of the junction is discordant with germline, which a read error may explain. The chain combines TRBV7-9 with TRBJ2-3, with D tentatively TRBD1 (5 bases). Germline CDR1 reads SEHNR; CDR2 reads FQNEAQ (reference sequence). The CDR3 runs 15 residues. The DNA for the CDR3 is TGTGCCAGCAGCTTAGTGGGTGAGGCCAGGGTAATACAGGATTTT. Its translation is CASSLVGEARVIQDF.

The CDR3 reads CASSFGGGGETQYF. The CDR3 DNA reads TGCGCCAGCAGCTTTGGTGGGGGAGGAGAGACCCAGTACTTC. The chain has TRBV5-1 and TRBJ2-5, with a weak D call TRBD2 (6 bases). With 2 bases removed from V and 4 bases from J, the gap between germline ends came to 12 bases. Germline assignment: CDR1 SGHRS and CDR2 YFSETQ. The CDR3 contains 14 residues.

The chain recombines TRBV20-1 with TRBJ2-7, with 9 positions matching TRBD1. Germline V lookup: CDR1 DFQATT, CDR2 SNEGSKA (reference sequence). This CDR3 region has 15 residues. V was pared by 0 bases and J by 4 bases, with 7 bases of the junction left unmatched. In DNA form, the CDR3 reads TGCAGTGCTAGAGATCACGGACAGGGGTGGTACGAGCAGTACTTC. Translation gives CSARDHGQGWYEQYF.

This clonotype was seen a single time. V is TRBV29-1 and J is TRBJ2-7, with TRBD2 matching over 7 bases. Germline CDR1 and CDR2: SQVTM and ANQGSEA. The CDR3 consists of 13 residues. The V segment lost 7 bases and the J segment 0 bases; nucleotides outside the gene matches: 6. CDR3 sequence reads: CSATSESSYEQYF. For the CDR3, the DNA is TGCAGCGCCACTAGCGAGAGCTCCTACGAGCAGTACTTC.